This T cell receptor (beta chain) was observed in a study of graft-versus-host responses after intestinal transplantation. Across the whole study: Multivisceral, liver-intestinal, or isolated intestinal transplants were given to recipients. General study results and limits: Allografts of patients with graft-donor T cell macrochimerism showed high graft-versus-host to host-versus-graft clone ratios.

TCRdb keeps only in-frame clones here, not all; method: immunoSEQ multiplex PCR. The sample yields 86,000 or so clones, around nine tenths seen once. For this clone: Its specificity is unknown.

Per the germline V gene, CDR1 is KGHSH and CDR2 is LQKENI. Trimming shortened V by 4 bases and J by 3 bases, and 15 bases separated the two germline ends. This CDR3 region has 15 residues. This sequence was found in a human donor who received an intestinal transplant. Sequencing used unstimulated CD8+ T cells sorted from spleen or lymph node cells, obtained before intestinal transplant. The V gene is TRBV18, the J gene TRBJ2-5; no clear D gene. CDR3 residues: CASSQLPSEEETQYF. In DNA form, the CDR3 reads TGTGCCAGCTCACAACTCCCCAGTGAAGAAGAGACCCAGTACTTC.